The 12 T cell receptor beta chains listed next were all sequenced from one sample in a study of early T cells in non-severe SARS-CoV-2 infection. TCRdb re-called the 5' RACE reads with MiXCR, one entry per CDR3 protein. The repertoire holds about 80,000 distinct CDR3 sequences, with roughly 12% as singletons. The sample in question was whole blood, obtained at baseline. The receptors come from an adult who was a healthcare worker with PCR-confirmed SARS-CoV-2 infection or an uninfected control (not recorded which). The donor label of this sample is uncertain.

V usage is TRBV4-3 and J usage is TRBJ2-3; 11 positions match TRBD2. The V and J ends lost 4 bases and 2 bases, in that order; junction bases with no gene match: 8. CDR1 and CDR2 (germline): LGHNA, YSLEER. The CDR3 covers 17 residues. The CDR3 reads CASSPRPLAGDTDTQYF. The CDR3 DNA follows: TGCGCCAGCAGCCCCAGACCACTAGCGGGGGACACAGATACGCAGTATTTT.

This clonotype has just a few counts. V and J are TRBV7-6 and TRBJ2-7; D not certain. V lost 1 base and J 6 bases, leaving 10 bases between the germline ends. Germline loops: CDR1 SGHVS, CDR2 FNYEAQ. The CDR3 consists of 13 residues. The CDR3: CASSLEGVGEQYF. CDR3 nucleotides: TGTGCCAGCAGCTTAGAAGGAGTCGGCGAGCAGTACTTC.

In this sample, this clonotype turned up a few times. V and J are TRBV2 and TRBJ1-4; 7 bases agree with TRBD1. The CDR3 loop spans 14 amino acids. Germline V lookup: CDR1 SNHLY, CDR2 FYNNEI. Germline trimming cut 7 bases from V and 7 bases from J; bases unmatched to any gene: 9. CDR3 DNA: TGTGCCAGCAACGTAATGACAGGGAGTGAAAAACTGTTTTTT. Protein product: CASNVMTGSEKLFF.

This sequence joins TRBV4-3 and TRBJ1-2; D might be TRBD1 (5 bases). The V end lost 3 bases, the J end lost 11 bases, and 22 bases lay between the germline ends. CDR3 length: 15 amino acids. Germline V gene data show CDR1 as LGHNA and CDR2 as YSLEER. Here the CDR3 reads CASSQGHSTVTSYTF. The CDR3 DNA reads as TGCGCCAGCAGCCAGGGCCACTCGACAGTAACAAGTTACACCTTC.

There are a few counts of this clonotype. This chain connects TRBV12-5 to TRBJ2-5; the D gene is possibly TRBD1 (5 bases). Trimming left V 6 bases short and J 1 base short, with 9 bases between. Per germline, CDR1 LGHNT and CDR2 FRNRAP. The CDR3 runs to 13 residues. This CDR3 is CASGTGVQETQYF. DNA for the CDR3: TGTGCTAGTGGCACAGGAGTCCAAGAGACCCAGTACTTC.

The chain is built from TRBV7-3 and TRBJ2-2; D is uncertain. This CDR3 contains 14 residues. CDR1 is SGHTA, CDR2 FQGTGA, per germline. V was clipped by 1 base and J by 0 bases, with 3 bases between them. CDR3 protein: CASSLNPNTGELFF. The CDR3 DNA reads TGTGCCAGCAGCTTAAACCCGAACACCGGGGAGCTGTTTTTT.

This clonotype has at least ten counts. The chain's CDR3 is CASIQSGTGEYEQYF. The CDR3 nucleotides are TGTGCCAGCATCCAATCCGGGACAGGTGAATACGAGCAGTACTTC. This rearrangement joins TRBV6-6 to TRBJ2-7, with 8 nucleotides matching TRBD1. From germline, CDR1 is MNHNY and CDR2 SVGAGI (reference sequence). J was trimmed by 4 bases and V by 7 bases; bases with no gene match: 12. This CDR3 comprises 15 residues.

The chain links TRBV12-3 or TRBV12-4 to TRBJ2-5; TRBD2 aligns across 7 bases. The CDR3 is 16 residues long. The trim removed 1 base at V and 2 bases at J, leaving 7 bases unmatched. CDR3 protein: CASSLDSASGQETQYF. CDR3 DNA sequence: TGTGCCAGCAGTTTAGATTCGGCTAGCGGTCAAGAGACCCAGTACTTC.

CDR3 protein: CASSLGRTAQTYEQYF. The CDR3 DNA follows: TGTGCCAGCAGCTTGGGAAGAACAGCTCAAACCTACGAGCAGTACTTC. V usage is TRBV5-5 and J usage is TRBJ2-7; the D is unclear. V gave up 0 bases and J gave up 2 bases, with 15 bases separating them. The CDR3 is 16 residues long. Looked up from germline, CDR1 is SGHKS and CDR2 is YYEKEE (reference sequence).

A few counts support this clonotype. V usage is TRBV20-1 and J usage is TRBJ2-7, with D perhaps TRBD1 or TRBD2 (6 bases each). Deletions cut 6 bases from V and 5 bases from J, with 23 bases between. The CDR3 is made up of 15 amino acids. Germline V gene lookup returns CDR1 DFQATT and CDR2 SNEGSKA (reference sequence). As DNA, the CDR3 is TGCAGTGCAGTGCCACCGACGGGGGCATTCGACGAGCAGTACTTC. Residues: CSAVPPTGAFDEQYF.

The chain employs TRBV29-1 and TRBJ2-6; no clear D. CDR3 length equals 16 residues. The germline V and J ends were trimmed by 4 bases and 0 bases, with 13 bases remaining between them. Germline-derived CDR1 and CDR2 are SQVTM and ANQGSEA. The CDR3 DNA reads TGCAGCGTTGGCCCGAACTCCCCCTCTGGGGCCAACGTCCTGACTTTC. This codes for CSVGPNSPSGANVLTF. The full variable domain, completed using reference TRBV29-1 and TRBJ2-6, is SAVISQKPSRDICQRGTSLTIQCQVDSQVTMMFWYRQQPGQSLTLIATANQGSEATYESGFVIDKFPISRPNLTFSTLTVSNMSPEDSSIYLCSVGPNSPSGANVLTFGAGSRLTVL.

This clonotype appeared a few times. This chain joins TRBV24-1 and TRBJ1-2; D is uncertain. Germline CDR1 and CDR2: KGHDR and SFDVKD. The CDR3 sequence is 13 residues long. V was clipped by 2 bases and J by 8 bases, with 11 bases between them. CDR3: CATSDSRSAGYTF. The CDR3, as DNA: TGTGCCACCAGTGATTCACGGAGCGCCGGCTACACCTTC.